The T cell receptor beta chain under discussion was sequenced for a study of control samples from healthy donors and cancer patients. The repertoire was sequenced with immunoSEQ multiplex PCR; TCRdb's copy has only in-frame clones and lacks some. The sample yields 55,000 to 90,000 clones, about 80% seen once. V was trimmed by 1 base and J by 8 bases, leaving 12 bases between them. CDR3 length: 13 amino acids. Per germline, CDR1 SGHRS and CDR2 YFSETQ. The chain employs TRBV5-1 and TRBJ1-2; D uncertain. The sequence derives from a man over 45 in good health. Specimen: blood. The CDR3 loop reads CASSLLPPRGYTF. CDR3 DNA sequence: TGCGCCAGCAGCTTGCTACCCCCGCGGGGCTACACCTTC. The full variable domain, in which reference TRBV5-1 and TRBJ1-2 provide the parts outside the CDR3, is KAGVTQTPRYLIKTRGQQVTLSCSPISGHRSVSWYQQTPGQGLQFLFEYFSETQRNKGNFPGRFSGRQFSNSRSEMNVSTLELGDSALYLCASSLLPPRGYTFGSGTRLTVV.